This T cell receptor (beta chain) was retrieved from a study of response to subunit inactivated influenza vaccine. Study findings and constraints: Each seasonal flu vaccination may recruit only limited new T cells, authors suggested.

Of note for this clonotype: Its antigen is unidentified.

Each CDR3 protein gets one entry after TCRdb re-called the RT-PCR reads with MiXCR. The profile shows about 520,000 distinct CDR3 sequences, roughly 7.6% of them singletons. Germline trimming cut 7 bases from V and 0 bases from J; bases unmatched to any gene: 2. This CDR3 is built from 13 residues. Germline lookup yields CDR1 SQVTM and CDR2 ANQGSEA. The chain links TRBV29-1 to TRBJ2-7; 11 positions match TRBD2. This specimen was PBMCs from blood, taken less than 25 months after vaccination. This receptor was obtained from a man aged 50-75 years who received an inactivated influenza vaccine. CDR3 sequence reads: CSGGTSGSYEQYF. The CDR3 region has the DNA TGCAGCGGAGGGACTAGCGGCTCCTACGAGCAGTACTTC.